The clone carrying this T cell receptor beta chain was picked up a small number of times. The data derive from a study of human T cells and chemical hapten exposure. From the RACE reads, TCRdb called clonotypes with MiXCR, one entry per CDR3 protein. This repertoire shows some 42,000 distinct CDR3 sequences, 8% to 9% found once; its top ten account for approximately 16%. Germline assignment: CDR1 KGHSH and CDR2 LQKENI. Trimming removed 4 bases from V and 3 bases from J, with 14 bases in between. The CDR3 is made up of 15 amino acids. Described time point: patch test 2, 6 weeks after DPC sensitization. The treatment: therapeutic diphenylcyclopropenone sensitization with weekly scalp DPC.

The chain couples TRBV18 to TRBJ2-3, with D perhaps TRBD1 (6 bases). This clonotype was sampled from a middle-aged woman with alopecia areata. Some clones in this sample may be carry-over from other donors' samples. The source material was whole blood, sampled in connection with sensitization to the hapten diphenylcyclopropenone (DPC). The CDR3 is CASSLTGIGTDTQYF. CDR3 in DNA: TGTGCCAGCTCACTCACAGGGATCGGGACAGATACGCAGTATTTT.